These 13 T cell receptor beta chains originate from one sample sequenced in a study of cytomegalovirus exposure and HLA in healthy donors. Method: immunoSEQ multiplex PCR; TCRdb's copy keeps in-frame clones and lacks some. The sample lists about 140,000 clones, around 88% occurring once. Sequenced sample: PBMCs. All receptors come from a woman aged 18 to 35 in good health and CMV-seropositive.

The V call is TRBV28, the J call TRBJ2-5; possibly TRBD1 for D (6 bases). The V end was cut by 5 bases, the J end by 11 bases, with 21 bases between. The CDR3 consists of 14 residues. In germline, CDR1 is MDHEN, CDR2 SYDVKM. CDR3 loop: CASSSPTYGRGQYF. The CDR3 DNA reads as TGTGCCAGCAGTAGTCCGACATATGGAAGGGGGCAGTACTTC.

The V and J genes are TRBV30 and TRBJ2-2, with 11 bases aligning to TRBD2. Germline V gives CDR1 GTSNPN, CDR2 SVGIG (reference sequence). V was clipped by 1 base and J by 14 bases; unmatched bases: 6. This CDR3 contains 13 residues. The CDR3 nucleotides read TGTGCCTGGAGTGCCTCTACTAGCGGGAGACTGTTTTTT. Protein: CAWSASTSGRLFF.

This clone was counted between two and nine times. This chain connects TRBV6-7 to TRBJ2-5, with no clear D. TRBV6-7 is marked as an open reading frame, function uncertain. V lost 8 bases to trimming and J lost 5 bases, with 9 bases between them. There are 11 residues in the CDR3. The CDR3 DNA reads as TGTGCCAGCTGCCACGGGGAGACCCAGTACTTC. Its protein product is CASCHGETQYF.

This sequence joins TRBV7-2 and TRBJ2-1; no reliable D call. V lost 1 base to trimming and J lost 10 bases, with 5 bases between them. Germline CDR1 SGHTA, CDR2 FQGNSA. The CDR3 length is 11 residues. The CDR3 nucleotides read TGTGCCAGCAGCTTAGGGGCAGAGCAGTTCTTC. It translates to CASSLGAEQFF.

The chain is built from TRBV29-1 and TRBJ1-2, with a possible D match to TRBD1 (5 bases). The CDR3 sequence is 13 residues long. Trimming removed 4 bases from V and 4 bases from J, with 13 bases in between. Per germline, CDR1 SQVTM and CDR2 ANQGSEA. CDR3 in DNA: TGCAGCGTTGGAATAGGGGAGGGCTATGGCTACACCTTC. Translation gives CSVGIGEGYGYTF.

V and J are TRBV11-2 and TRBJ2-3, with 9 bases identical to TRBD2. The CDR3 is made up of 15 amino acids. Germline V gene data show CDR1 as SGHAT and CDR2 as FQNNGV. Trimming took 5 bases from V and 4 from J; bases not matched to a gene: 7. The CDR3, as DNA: TGTGCCAGCAGCCAATGGCGGGGGGGCCCAGATACGCAGTATTTT. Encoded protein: CASSQWRGGPDTQYF.

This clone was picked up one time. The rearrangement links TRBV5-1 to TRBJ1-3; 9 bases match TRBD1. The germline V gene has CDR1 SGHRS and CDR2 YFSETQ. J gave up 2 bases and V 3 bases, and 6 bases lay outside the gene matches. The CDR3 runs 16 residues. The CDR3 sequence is CASSYGTGGAGNTIYF. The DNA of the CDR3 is TGCGCCAGCAGCTACGGTACAGGGGGCGCTGGAAACACCATATATTTT. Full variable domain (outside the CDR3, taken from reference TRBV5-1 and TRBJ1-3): KAGVTQTPRYLIKTRGQQVTLSCSPISGHRSVSWYQQTPGQGLQFLFEYFSETQRNKGNFPGRFSGRQFSNSRSEMNVSTLELGDSALYLCASSYGTGGAGNTIYFGEGSWLTVV.

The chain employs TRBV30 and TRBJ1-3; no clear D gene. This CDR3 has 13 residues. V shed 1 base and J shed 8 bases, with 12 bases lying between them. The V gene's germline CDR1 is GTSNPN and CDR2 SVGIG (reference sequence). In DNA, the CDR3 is TGTGCCTGGAGTGCCCCCCTGCGGTACACCATATATTTT. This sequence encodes CAWSAPLRYTIYF.

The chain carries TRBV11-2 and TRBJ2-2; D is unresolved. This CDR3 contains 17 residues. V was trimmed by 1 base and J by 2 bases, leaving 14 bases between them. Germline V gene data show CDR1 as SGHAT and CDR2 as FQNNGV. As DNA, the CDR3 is TGTGCCAGCAGCTTAGTATTTCCCAGGTCCAACACCGGGGAGCTGTTTTTT. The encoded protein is CASSLVFPRSNTGELFF.

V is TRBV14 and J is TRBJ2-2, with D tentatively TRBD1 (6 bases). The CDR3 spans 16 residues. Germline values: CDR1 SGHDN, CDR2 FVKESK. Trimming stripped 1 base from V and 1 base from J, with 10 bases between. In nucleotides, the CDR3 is TGTGCCAGCAGCCAAGTAAGGACAGTGAACACCGGGGAGCTGTTTTTT. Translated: CASSQVRTVNTGELFF.

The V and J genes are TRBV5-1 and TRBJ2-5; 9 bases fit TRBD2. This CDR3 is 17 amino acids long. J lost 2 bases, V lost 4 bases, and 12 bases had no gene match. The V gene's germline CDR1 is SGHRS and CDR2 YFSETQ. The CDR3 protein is CASSRRFLAGLQETQYF. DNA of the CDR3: TGCGCCAGCAGCCGACGTTTCCTAGCGGGGTTACAAGAGACCCAGTACTTC.

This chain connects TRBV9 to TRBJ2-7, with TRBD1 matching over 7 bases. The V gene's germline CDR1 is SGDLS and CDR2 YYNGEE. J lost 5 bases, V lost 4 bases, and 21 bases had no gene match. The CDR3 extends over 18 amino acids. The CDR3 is CASSPLGAAGGVRDEQYF. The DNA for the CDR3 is TGTGCCAGCAGCCCCCTTGGGGCGGCAGGGGGTGTAAGGGACGAGCAGTACTTC.

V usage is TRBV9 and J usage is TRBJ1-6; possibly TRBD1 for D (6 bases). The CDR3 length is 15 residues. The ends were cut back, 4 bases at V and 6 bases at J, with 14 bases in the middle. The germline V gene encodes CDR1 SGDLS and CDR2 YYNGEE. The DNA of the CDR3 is TGTGCCAGCAGCCCAGAACAGGGAATTAATTCACCCCTCCACTTT. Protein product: CASSPEQGINSPLHF. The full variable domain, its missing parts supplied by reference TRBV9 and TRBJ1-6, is DSGVTQTPKHLITATGQRVTLRCSPRSGDLSVYWYQQSLDQGLQFLIQYYNGEERAKGNILERFSAQQFPDLHSELNLSSLELGDSALYFCASSPEQGINSPLHFGNGTRLTVT.